This TCR beta chain was recorded in a study of PD-L1 blockade in urothelial cancer (dated by TCRdb to 2017 to 2019). Turning to the overall study: Every patient began therapy in 2014 and was given atezolizumab 1,200 mg intravenously every 3 weeks. In the same patients who had TCR sequencing, pretreatment tumors also underwent whole exome sequencing and RNA sequencing. TCR sequencing covered pretreatment tumor samples and matched, serially collected peripheral blood taken before and after atezolizumab treatment. An ECOG performance status of 0 or 1 was recorded for the patients, and 0 to 3 prior chemotherapy regimens had been received by the patients. Durable clinical benefit was defined as progression-free survival longer than 6 months, and TCR features were also tested against progression-free and overall survival. Under ten patients reached durable clinical benefit, while 20 or so patients did not. An exploratory multi-omic analysis was conducted of the somatic, immune and clinical correlates of response to PD-L1 blockade with atezolizumab in urothelial cancer. Blood samples were analyzed at two time points: 3 weeks after treatment start (second dose) and 6 weeks after treatment start. A median of about 140,000 T cells and roughly 80,000 unique TCRs was obtained from blood samples, and a median clonality of about 0.08 was observed. Just over 28 patients had pretreatment blood TCR-seq, some 25 had at least one posttreatment blood collection, and some 25 had tumor TCR-seq. About 85% of the roughly 29 patients were males with bladder-origin urothelial cancer, and 18 of 29 reported a prior smoking history. Points the paper makes about the study in general: Because of the small sample size (n = 29) and the many exploratory analyses performed, the results are intended to be regarded as hypothesis-generating. Improved progression-free and overall survival was associated with having pretreatment peripheral blood TCR clonality below the median. Among patients with durable benefit, tumor-associated TCR clones showed greater expansion in peripheral blood 3 weeks after treatment started (n = 22, p = 0.022).

Synthetic TCR analog templates were spiked into each PCR to estimate absolute template abundance from read counts. The immunoSEQ assay used bias-controlled V and J gene primers to amplify TCRbeta CDR3 regions from genomic DNA. Sequencing of rearranged TCRbeta segments was done at approximately 20X coverage. The paper's processing steps were these. Sequencing errors were corrected by clustering, and CDR3s were annotated against IMGT so that V, D and J genes could be assigned. Only productive TCRbeta rearrangements were used in downstream analyses, excluding out-of-frame or stop-codon sequences. To compute clonality, Shannon entropy was normalized by the log of the number of unique productive sequences and then subtracted from one. Fisher's exact test with Benjamini-Hochberg correction, at a threshold of adjusted p below 0.01, was used to find clones that differed between time points or between blood and tumor. Imported from immuneACCESS, the table was reduced by TCRdb to in-frame sequences with V and J called. These copies leave out some clones; in studies compared against another copy, an unresolved V gene accounts for under half, and the cause of the remainder is not known. That table supplies the V and J calls and clone size; D and trimming were determined from the DNA. The sample has about 50,000 clones on record, nearly 90% of them singletons. Clones ranked in the top ten supply less than 10% of the sample.

The cohort comprised around 31 patients with locally advanced or metastatic urothelial carcinoma treated at Memorial Sloan Kettering on a trial protocol. Peripheral blood mononuclear cells were collected from each patient pretreatment and during treatment, giving between 1 and 8 total time points per patient. The Qiagen DNeasy Blood extraction kit was used to purify genomic DNA from total PBMCs and tumor samples. PBMCs were collected pretreatment and during treatment, and were isolated and stored as previously described. Turning to this clone: The clone's antigen remains unknown. No much larger clone exists at a distance of one base, and base qualities are not known.

Here the sequenced sample was PBMCs, taken around atezolizumab (anti-PD-L1) treatment. The sequence was collected from a man in his sixties with urothelial cancer.

The nucleotide sequence reads TGTGCCAGCAGCTTGGAACCGGGGACCGGGGAGCTGTTTTTT. Its protein reads: CASSLEPGTGELFF. The chain is assembled from TRBV5-4 and TRBJ2-2; matching of 5 bases hints at TRBD2 as the D gene. Between the V and J ends, shortened by 0 bases and 5 bases respectively, the junction contains 8 bases. The cysteine opens and the phenylalanine closes a CDR3 of 14 amino acids. Left in the record is the CDR3 DNA by itself, 42 bases read in frame from the first base. The germline V gene (reference sequence) yields SGHNT for CDR1 and YYREEE for CDR2.